This TCR beta chain was identified during a study of CD8+ T cells in alopecia areata (dated by TCRdb to 2016 to 2019). Study-level background: Treated patients were enrolled in an open-label pilot trial of oral tofacitinib at 5 to 10 mg twice daily for moderate-to-severe alopecia areata. Amplification of TCRbeta CDR3 regions was done by immunoSEQ multiplex PCR using 35 Vbeta forward primers and 13 Jbeta reverse primers. Patients stayed on tofacitinib for 6 to 18 months and then had 6 months of follow-up off drug so that delayed response and recurrence could be assessed. RNA was extracted with the PAXgene miRNA kit for fixed scalp, the miRNeasy kit for PBMCs, and the RNeasy kit for mouse skin. Scalp tissue and sorted CD4+ and CD8+ peripheral blood T cells from patchy and totalis/universalis alopecia areata patients and from healthy controls were covered by human TCRbeta sequencing. Clonality in the scalp was compared among normal scalp (n=4), patchy alopecia areata scalp (n=8), and alopecia totalis/universalis scalp (n=8). Patients on tofacitinib were biopsied at baseline and after 4 and 24 weeks of treatment, and several of the patients also had a later scalp biopsy. The SALT score, which quantifies the percentage of affected scalp surface area, was used to measure disease severity in treated patients. High-throughput TCRbeta sequencing was used to examine T cell clonal expansion in alopecia areata in both the C3H/HeJ mouse model and human patients. Results the study describes overall, beyond this receptor: Scalp TCR repertoire analysis is complicated because resident alphabeta T cells in normal human skin are also sequenced, whereas mouse skin is dominated by gammadelta T cells. Compared with mice, TCR sequences shared between patients were less clear, possibly partly because of HLA diversity across the patient population. Tofacitinib significantly lowered scalp clonality and the number of expanded CD8+ clones among the top 100 scalp clones. During tofacitinib treatment, many expanded lesional clones remained in scalp and blood, and this persistence may partly explain relapse after treatment is stopped. Because the treated cohort was small and had just a single nonresponder, larger studies are needed to establish links between baseline CD8+ expansion and response. Lesional scalp, especially in alopecia totalis/universalis, showed higher clonality and more expanded CD8+ clones than normal scalp, suggesting antigenic drive.

Libraries were constructed by the immunoSEQ multiplex PCR assay. To provide template for TCR sequencing, every sample had RNA extracted and reverse transcribed into cDNA. First-strand cDNA was synthesized with SuperScript III using a 2:1 mix of oligo-dT and random hexamers. A synthetic immune receptor repertoire was used to assess amplification bias, and residual bias was removed computationally. As for the authors' bioinformatics: After raw reads were preprocessed to remove errors, the CDR3 was defined following IMGT conventions as running from the conserved cysteine to phenylalanine. To get clonality, Shannon entropy was normalized by log2 of the number of productive unique TCRs and the result was subtracted from 1. Whether scalp clones were CD4 or CD8 was inferred by matching scalp TCRbeta sequences against CD4 and CD8 repertoires sorted from blood. Imported from immuneACCESS, the table was reduced by TCRdb to in-frame sequences with V and J called. These copies leave out some clones; in studies compared against another copy, an unresolved V gene accounts for under half, and the cause of the remainder is not known. The V and J calls and clone size are taken from that table; D and trimming were inferred from the DNA. This sample lists about 88,000 clones; 44% were detected once. The ten largest account for 18% of the sample.

The label giving this sample's time point can be read as: 24 weeks on oral tofacitinib. Per the publication, the treatment or condition label means: oral pan-JAK inhibitor, 5-10 mg twice daily. Peripheral blood and lesional scalp punch biopsies were obtained from patients with alopecia areata. PBMCs were isolated by density centrifugation and stained for CD3, CD4 and CD8, and CD4+ and CD8+ T cells were sorted on a FACSAria. As concerns this clone: Its antigen remains unidentified. The input lacks base qualities; no much larger clone sits a single base away.

The source is a human donor with alopecia areata. This specimen consisted of CD8+ T cells sorted from blood, obtained at week 24, from a patient treated with tofacitinib.

The DNA is TGTGCCAGCAGCTTTGGCTATGGAACGGTCGAGCAGTACTTC. The translation is CASSFGYGTVEQYF. The chain joins TRBV7-9 to TRBJ2-7; the D gene cannot be resolved reliably. V was cut back by 3 bases and J by 6 bases, leaving a gap of 15 bases between them. The CDR3 sequence holds 14 residues, the cysteine and phenylalanine included. The read is trimmed to its CDR3 DNA, 42 bases read in frame from base 1. Based on the germline V gene (reference sequence), the CDR1 and CDR2 sequences are SEHNR and FQNEAQ.